This T cell receptor (beta chain) was captured in a study of blood T cell repertoires in COVID-19. Across the study: From the United States, Italy and Spain came samples of acute and convalescent COVID-19. Sample material is recorded as cDNA or gDNA derived from T cells, B-cell-depleted T cells, or PBMCs.

V was pared by 5 bases and J by 7 bases, with 10 bases of the junction left unmatched. The length of the CDR3 is 15 residues. Germline CDR1 is SGHRS and CDR2 is YFSETQ. Authors' methods: It was from reference gene primer amplification that nucleated cell counts were estimated. Sequenced by immunoSEQ multiplex PCR; TCRdb stores in-frame clones only, minus some. The V and J calls and the clone size are those of that table, but D and trimming were determined from the DNA. Of about 100,000 clones in the sample, around 85% were seen once. Sample: peripheral blood. The chain links TRBV5-1 to TRBJ2-4; TRBD2 aligns across 9 bases. The receptor was isolated from a human donor in a cohort sampled during active COVID-19. The CDR3 is CASRETGTSYNIQYF. CDR3 DNA: TGCGCCAGCAGAGAAACCGGGACTAGCTATAACATTCAGTACTTC.